This T cell receptor beta chain was found in a study of blood T cell repertoires in COVID-19. The wider study: Researchers got acute and convalescent COVID-19 samples from the United States, Italy and Spain. PBMCs, B-cell-depleted T cells, or T cells provided the cDNA or gDNA that made up the material.

In the study's own analysis: For nucleated cells, counts were estimated from reference gene primer amplification. The repertoire was sequenced with immunoSEQ multiplex PCR; TCRdb's copy has only in-frame clones and lacks some. From that table come the V and J calls and clone size; the DNA was used to work out D and trimming. This repertoire shows approximately 350,000 clones, roughly 90% found once; its top ten account for 0.95% to 1.5%. This clone is a singleton in its sample. This CDR3 is 14 amino acids long. V dropped 3 bases and J dropped 8; count of bases not matched to a gene: 4. Germline CDR1 is KGHSH and CDR2 is LQKENI.

Sequencing was performed on peripheral blood. The chain uses TRBV18 and TRBJ2-1; 10 bases map to TRBD1. The TCR originated in a man between 40 and 49 years old with acute or convalescent COVID-19. The DNA for the CDR3 is TGTGCCAGCTCACCGGGACAGGGGCTCCATGAGCAGTTCTTC. Its translation: CASSPGQGLHEQFF.